This T cell receptor (beta chain) is from a study of T-cell memory formation after mild COVID-19. TCRdb passed the 5' RACE reads through MiXCR, listing each CDR3 protein once. The table has 350,000 to 500,000 distinct CDR3 sequences, about a quarter seen once. The table lists this clonotype with a few counts. The source of this sequence is an adult woman who had mild COVID-19 (a few samples of this study predate the infection). Cell type and time point are not known. The sequenced sample was PBMCs or a T cell subset sorted from them (not recorded which).

The CDR3: CASSLAGARISEAFF. CDR3 bases: TGTGCCAGCAGCTTAGCAGGGGCCAGGATCTCTGAAGCTTTCTTT. This chain joins TRBV7-9 and TRBJ1-1; possible D gene TRBD1, 5 bases. The germline gives CDR1 SEHNR, CDR2 FQNEAQ (reference sequence). V was cut by 0 bases and J by 6 bases, with 14 bases left in between. The CDR3 is 15 amino acids.